The present T cell receptor beta chain was sequenced within a study of cytomegalovirus exposure and HLA in healthy donors. Study conclusions and caveats: Reports indicated that the classifier achieved high specificity and sensitivity in diagnosing cytomegalovirus status. There were reportedly fewer N-insertions in an Asian-associated ancestry cluster than the roughly 670-donor mean, in a later analysis.

Germline-derived CDR1 and CDR2 are MNHNS and SASEGT. The CDR3 covers 14 residues. V lost 6 bases to trimming and J lost 0 bases, with 9 bases between them. Comments on this clone: Antigen specificity is unknown.

PCR used 60 Vbeta primers and 13 Jbeta primers. Clones were read by immunoSEQ multiplex PCR, and TCRdb kept only the in-frame ones, dropping some. The specimen's table records roughly 100,000 clones. The chain joins TRBV6-1 to TRBJ1-3; possibly TRBD1 for D (6 bases). The source material was PBMCs. This sequence originates from a middle-aged man in good health and CMV-seronegative. In DNA, the CDR3 is TGTGCCAGCAGCCGGGACATCTCTGGAAACACCATATATTTT. Translating it yields CASSRDISGNTIYF.